This TCR beta chain came from a study of Graves' ophthalmopathy and Graves' hyperthyroidism. The V and J ends lost 1 base and 1 base, in that order; junction bases with no gene match: 5. The CDR3 loop spans 18 amino acids. CDR1 and CDR2 from the germline V gene are LGHNA and YSLEER. The authors amplified TCR beta CDR3 regions, and they did so from RNA transcripts for repertoire sequencing. HTBI-primed RT-PCR formed the first round, and a multiplex PCR formed the second. TCRdb analysed the multiplex PCR reads with MiXCR anew, one entry per CDR3 protein. The sample lists 1 million to 1.3 million distinct CDR3 sequences; about 36% were seen once.

The sequence derives from an adult man with Graves' hyperthyroidism. Material: peripheral blood or thyroid tissue (not recorded which). The chain combines TRBV4-3 with TRBJ2-7; 15 bases are shared with TRBD2. Written as DNA, the CDR3 is TGCGCCAGCAGCCAAGGGACTAGCGGGGGGGCCGGGTCCTACGAGCAGTACTTC. The encoded protein is CASSQGTSGGAGSYEQYF.